This TCR beta chain was observed in a study of blood T cell repertoires in COVID-19. Overall study: Samples representing acute and convalescent COVID-19 were sourced from the United States, Italy and Spain. In each case, the material was cDNA or gDNA derived from T cells, B-cell-depleted T cells, or PBMCs.

This CDR3 has 15 amino acids. V shed 0 bases and J shed 2 bases, with 9 bases lying between them. From germline, CDR1 is LNHNV and CDR2 YYDKDF (reference sequence). Seattle participants joined during active infection and were tracked over time. Authors' analysis steps: From reference gene primer amplification, estimates of nucleated cell counts were derived. The protocol was immunoSEQ multiplex PCR, while the TCRdb copy is restricted to in-frame clones and leaves out a portion. That table supplies the V and J calls and clone size; D and trimming were determined from the DNA. The table records around 220,000 clones, 86% of them present only once.

The sample was peripheral blood. This chain uses TRBV15 with TRBJ2-3; a possible D gene is TRBD1 (6 bases). The sequence came from a woman between 50 and 59 years old with COVID-19, enrolled during active disease. CDR3 DNA: TGTGCCACCAGCAGAGAGGGGGCTCTCACAGATACGCAGTATTTT. As protein: CATSREGALTDTQYF.